This T cell receptor (beta chain) was profiled in a study of T cell responses to AZD1222 COVID-19 vaccine. The protocol was immunoSEQ multiplex PCR, while the TCRdb copy is restricted to in-frame clones and leaves out a portion. The sample holds more than 80,000 clones, roughly 90% seen once. The CDR3 is 15 residues long. The germline V and J ends were trimmed by 0 bases and 10 bases, with 17 bases remaining between them. Germline V CDR1 and CDR2: SGDLS, YYNGEE. The genes are TRBV9 and TRBJ2-1; D may be TRBD2 (6 bases). The specimen was peripheral blood, collected 28 days after the second AZD1222 dose. The clonotype comes from an adult who received the AZD1222 COVID-19 vaccine. DNA of the CDR3: TGTGCCAGCAGCGTAGGGAGGGCCAACATGGGGGAGCAGTTCTTC. It codes for CASSVGRANMGEQFF.